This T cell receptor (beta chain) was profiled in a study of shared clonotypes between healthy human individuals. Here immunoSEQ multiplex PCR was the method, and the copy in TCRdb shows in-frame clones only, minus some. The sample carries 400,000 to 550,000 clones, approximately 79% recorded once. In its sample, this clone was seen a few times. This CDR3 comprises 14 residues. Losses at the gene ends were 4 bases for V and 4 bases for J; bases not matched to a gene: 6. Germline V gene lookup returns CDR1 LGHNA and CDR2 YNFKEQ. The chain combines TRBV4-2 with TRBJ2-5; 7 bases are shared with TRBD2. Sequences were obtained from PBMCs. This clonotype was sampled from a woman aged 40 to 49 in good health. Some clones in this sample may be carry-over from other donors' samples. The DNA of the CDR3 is TGTGCCAGCAGCCGGGGGGGGAAGGGAGAGACCCAGTACTTC. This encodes CASSRGGKGETQYF.